This T cell receptor (beta chain) is drawn from a study of shared clonotypes between healthy human individuals (TCRdb year 2020). Describing the broader study: The cohort included three men and a couple of women between 18 and 49 years of age. To estimate repertoire size and how much clonotypes are shared between individuals, the study performed deep sequencing of blood TCR repertoires from a few healthy adults. For each donor, CD4 naive and CD4 memory were each run on three plates, CD8 naive on two plates, and CD8 memory on one plate. Libraries were prepared and TCR repertoires were sequenced by different laboratories using diverse techniques, in order to increase sequencing depth and limit assay-specific biases. Each donor's leukapheresis produced roughly between roughly 0.9 and 9 billion PBMCs.

General conclusions and limits of the study: The small number of donors limited the genetic and exposure-history diversity represented. When a handful of donors were compared, the shared fraction of clonotypes was roughly 4.8% for naive CD4, around 3.6% for naive CD8, 2% to 2.5% for memory CD4, and 0.35% to 0.5% for memory CD8. Sampling was limited to blood, and TCR repertoires in tissue likely differ from TCR repertoires in blood. Estimated clonotype richness was generally larger for naive than for memory subsets. Higher generation probabilities were observed for clonotypes shared by all four sorted-subset donors than for non-shared clonotypes. Pairwise subsampling indicated that sequencing depth was expected to affect the degree of clonotype sharing among donors. Even with the large sequencing depth, rarefaction of the sorted-subset datasets indicated that sequencing was incomplete.

CD8 naive samples consisted of CD45RO-negative cells that were positively selected for CCR7, yielding a CD45RA+CCR7+ population without TemRA cells. Donors were healthy HIV-negative adults with no recently reported acute infections or vaccinations. Every donor was a Caucasian adult residing in Nashville, Tennessee, USA. Blood was collected by leukapheresis, and PBMCs were isolated by Ficoll-Histopaque density gradient centrifugation and then cryopreserved in liquid nitrogen vapor phase. Purity and quantity of every magnetically sorted T cell population were checked by analytical flow cytometry. From each sorted fraction, genomic DNA was isolated and quantified by UV absorbance on a Nanodrop 2000c. Using the deep immunoSEQ assay, multiplex PCR amplified TCR CDR3 regions from genomic DNA. For each cell subset, the extracted genomic DNA was distributed evenly across all wells of several immunoSEQ 96-well plates, and each plate served as one replicate. Each replicate PCR for sorted subsets received roughly 0.2 ug genomic DNA, equal to about 30,000 T cell genomes. The purified libraries were quantified using a Qubit 3.0 fluorometer, sized with a Bioanalyzer 2100, and then quantified again using the KAPA Library Quantification kit. Every immunoSEQ 96-well plate was sequenced on a dedicated single-read 150-cycle Illumina NextSeq 550 flow cell. The published analysis was carried out like this. Because the immunoSEQ output included only junctional sequences and no quality scores, the filtering could not be the same as the filtering used for full-length reads. Sequences were annotated with PyIR, a Python wrapper for IgBLAST v1.9, and V/J genes and CDR3 were assigned using IMGT germline references. Reads were removed for weak V/J assignments (E-value above 1e-6), missing CDR3, stop codons, out-of-frame junctions, or ambiguous translated residues. V3J clonotypes were defined as sequences sharing the same inferred V gene, J gene, and CDR3 amino acid sequence. Percentage overlap between repertoires was computed as shared unique clonotypes divided by the size of the smaller repertoire. Three approaches were used to assess repertoire richness: RTK rarefaction, the Chao1 estimator, and Recon v2.1 estimates of unobserved clonotypes. OLGA was used to compute generation probabilities for all TCRbeta clonotypes that the gDNA method yielded from a few donors. The immuneACCESS repertoire file appears here via TCRdb, limited to in-frame rearrangements. These files lack a portion of the clones; in checked studies, under half of the deficit traces to unresolved V genes, and the cause of the others is not known. That table gives V, J and clone size, and the DNA gave D and trimming. The sample has millions of clones on record, about 95% of them singletons. Clones ranked in the top ten supply roughly 1.1% of the sample.

Notes on this clone: It has no known antigen specificity. No clone much larger than this one lies a single base away; base qualities are absent.

CDR1 MNHEY and CDR2 SVGAGI were looked up in the germline V gene. From cysteine to phenylalanine, the CDR3 is 15 amino acids long. Of all the DNA, just the CDR3 is kept, 45 bases in frame from base 1. V was cut back by 0 bases and J by 7 bases, leaving a gap of 13 bases between them. Sequenced: naive CD8+ T cells sorted from blood. Reading the label with the study, this specimen's cell subset or site is: CD45RA+CCR7+. The rearrangement joined TRBV6-5 to TRBJ2-1; the D gene assignment is perhaps TRBD1 or TRBD2, with each matching 5 bases. The clonotype comes from a man younger than 30 in good health. The sequence in DNA is TGTGCCAGCAGTTACTCAGGGGCTTCGGGGAATGAGCAGTTCTTC. Its protein reads: CASSYSGASGNEQFF.